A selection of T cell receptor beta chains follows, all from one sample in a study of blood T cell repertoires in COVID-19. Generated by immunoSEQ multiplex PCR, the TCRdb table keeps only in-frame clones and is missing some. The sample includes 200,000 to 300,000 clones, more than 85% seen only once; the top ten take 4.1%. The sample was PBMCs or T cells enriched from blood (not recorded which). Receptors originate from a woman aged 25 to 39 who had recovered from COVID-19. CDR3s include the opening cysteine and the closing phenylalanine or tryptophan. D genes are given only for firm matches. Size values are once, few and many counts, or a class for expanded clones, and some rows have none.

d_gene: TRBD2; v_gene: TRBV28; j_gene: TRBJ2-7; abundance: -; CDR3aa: CASSAGPSGRWSYEQYF; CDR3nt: TGTGCCAGCAGCGCCGGTCCTAGCGGGAGATGGTCCTACGAGCAGTACTTC
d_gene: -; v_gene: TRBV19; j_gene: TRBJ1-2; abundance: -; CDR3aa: CASRLGAYGYTF; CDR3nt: TGTGCCAGTAGACTGGGGGCTTATGGCTACACCTTC
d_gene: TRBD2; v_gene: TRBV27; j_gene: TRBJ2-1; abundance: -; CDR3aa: CASSLGTSGNNEQFF; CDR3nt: TGTGCCAGCAGTTTAGGGACTAGCGGGAACAATGAGCAGTTCTTC
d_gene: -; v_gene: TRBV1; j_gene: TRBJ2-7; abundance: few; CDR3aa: CTSSQDPSGPYEQYF; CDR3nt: TGCACCAGCAGCCAAGATCCTAGCGGCCCCTACGAGCAGTACTTC
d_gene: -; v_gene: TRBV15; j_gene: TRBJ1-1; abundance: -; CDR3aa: CATSRGLTGGGNTEAFF; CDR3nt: TGTGCCACCAGCAGAGGGCTGACAGGCGGGGGGAACACTGAAGCTTTCTTT
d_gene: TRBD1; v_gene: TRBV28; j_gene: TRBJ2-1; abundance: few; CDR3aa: CASRGTGGVYNEQFF; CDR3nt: TGTGCCAGCAGAGGGACAGGAGGTGTCTACAATGAGCAGTTCTTC
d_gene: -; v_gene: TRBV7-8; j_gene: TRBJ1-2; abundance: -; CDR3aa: CASSFSNLGYTF; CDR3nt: TGTGCCAGCAGCTTCTCTAACTTGGGCTACACCTTC
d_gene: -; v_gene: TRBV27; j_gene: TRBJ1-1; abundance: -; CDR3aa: CASSVRENTEAFF; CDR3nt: TGTGCCAGCAGTGTTCGAGAAAACACTGAAGCTTTCTTT
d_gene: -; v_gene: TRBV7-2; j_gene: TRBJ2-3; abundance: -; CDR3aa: CASSAGPLDTQYF; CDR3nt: TGTGCCAGCAGCGCGGGACCTCTGGATACGCAGTATTTT
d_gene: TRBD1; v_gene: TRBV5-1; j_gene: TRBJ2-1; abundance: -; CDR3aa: CASSSGGNEQFF; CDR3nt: TGCGCCAGCAGCTCAGGGGGCAATGAGCAGTTCTTC
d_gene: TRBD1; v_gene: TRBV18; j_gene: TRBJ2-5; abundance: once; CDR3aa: CASSPNSGTGPDAQETQYF; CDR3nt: TGTGCCAGCTCACCGAACTCCGGGACAGGGCCGGATGCGCAAGAGACCCAGTACTTC
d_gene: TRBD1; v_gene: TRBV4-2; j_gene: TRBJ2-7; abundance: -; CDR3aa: CASSPGQPYEQYF; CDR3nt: TGTGCCAGCAGCCCGGGACAGCCATACGAGCAGTACTTC
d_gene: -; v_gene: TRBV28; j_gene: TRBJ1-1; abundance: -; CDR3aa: CASSIGGSWLTEAFF; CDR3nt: TGTGCCAGCAGTATTGGGGGGAGCTGGTTGACTGAAGCTTTCTTT
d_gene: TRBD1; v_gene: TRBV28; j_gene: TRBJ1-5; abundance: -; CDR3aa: CASSDRAYQPQHF; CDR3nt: TGTGCCAGCAGTGACAGGGCGTATCAGCCCCAGCATTTT
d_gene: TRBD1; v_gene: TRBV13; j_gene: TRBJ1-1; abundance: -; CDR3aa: CASSQSRDRGTTEAFF; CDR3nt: TGTGCCAGCAGCCAGTCACGGGACAGGGGGACCACTGAAGCTTTCTTT
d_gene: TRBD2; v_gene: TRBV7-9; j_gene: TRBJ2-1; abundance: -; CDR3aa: CASSPPSGGNNEQFF; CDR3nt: TGTGCCAGCAGCCCACCTAGCGGGGGAAACAATGAGCAGTTCTTC
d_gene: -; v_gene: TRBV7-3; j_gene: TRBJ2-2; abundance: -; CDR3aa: CASSLVPENTGELFF; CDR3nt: TGTGCCAGCAGCTTAGTCCCAGAGAACACCGGGGAGCTGTTTTTT
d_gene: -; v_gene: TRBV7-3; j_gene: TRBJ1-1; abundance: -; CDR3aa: CASSRGRETEAFF; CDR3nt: TGTGCCAGCAGCCGGGGGAGGGAGACTGAAGCTTTCTTT
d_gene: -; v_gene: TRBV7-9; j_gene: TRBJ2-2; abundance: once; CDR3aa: CASSLQGVGTGELFF; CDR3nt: TGTGCCAGCAGCTTACAAGGGGTCGGCACCGGGGAGCTGTTTTTT
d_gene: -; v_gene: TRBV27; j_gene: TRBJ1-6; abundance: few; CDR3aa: CASTKVRQAGNSPLHF; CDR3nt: TGTGCCAGCACCAAAGTTCGACAGGCAGGGAATTCACCCCTCCACTTT
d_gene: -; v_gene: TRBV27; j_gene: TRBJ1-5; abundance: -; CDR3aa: CASSPNFIGGVEPYQPQHF; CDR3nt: TGTGCCAGCAGTCCTAACTTTATAGGGGGGGTAGAGCCCTACCAGCCCCAGCATTTT
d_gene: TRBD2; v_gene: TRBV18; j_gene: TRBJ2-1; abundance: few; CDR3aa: CASSPRLAGVNEQFF; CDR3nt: TGTGCCAGCTCACCAAGACTAGCGGGAGTGAATGAGCAGTTCTTC
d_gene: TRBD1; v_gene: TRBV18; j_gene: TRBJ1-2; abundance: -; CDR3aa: CASSHVDRGGYGYTF; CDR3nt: TGTGCCAGCTCACATGTTGACAGGGGCGGCTATGGCTACACCTTC
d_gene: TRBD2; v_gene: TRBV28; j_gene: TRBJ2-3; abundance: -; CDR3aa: CASSIRLAGGPDTQYF; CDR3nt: TGTGCCAGCAGTATCCGACTAGCGGGAGGCCCAGATACGCAGTATTTT
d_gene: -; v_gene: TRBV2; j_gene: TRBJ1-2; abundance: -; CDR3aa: CASSETGSGYTF; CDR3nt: TGTGCCAGCAGTGAGACAGGTAGCGGCTACACCTTC
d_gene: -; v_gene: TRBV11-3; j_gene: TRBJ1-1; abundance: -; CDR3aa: CASSPSSNTEAFF; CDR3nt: TGTGCCAGCAGCCCAAGCTCGAACACTGAAGCTTTCTTT
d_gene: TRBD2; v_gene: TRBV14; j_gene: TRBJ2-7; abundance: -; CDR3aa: CASSQVRGEGKQYF; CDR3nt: TGTGCCAGCAGCCAAGTTCGGGGGGAAGGCAAGCAGTACTTC
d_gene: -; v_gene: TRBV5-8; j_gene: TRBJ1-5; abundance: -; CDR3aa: CASSFSQNQPQHF; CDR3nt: TGTGCCAGCAGCTTTTCACAGAATCAGCCCCAGCATTTT
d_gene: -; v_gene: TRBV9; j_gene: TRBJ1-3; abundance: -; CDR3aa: CASSVGGAGNTIYF; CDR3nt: TGTGCCAGCAGCGTAGGAGGAGCCGGAAACACCATATATTTT
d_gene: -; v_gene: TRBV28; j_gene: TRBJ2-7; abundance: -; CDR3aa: CATATRRYEQYF; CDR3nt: TGTGCCACAGCTACTCGGCGGTACGAGCAGTACTTC
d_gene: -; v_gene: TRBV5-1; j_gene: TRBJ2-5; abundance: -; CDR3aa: CASSRLEEGVTQYF; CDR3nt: TGCGCCAGCAGCCGTCTAGAGGAGGGAGTGACCCAGTACTTC
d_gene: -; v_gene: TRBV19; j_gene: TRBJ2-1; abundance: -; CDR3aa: CASSYRDISSNEQFF; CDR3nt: TGTGCCAGTAGTTACCGGGACATAAGTAGCAATGAGCAGTTCTTC
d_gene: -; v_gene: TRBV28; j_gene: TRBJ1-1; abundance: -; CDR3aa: CASSSGQLNTEAFF; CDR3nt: TGTGCCAGCAGTTCCGGACAGTTGAACACTGAAGCTTTCTTT
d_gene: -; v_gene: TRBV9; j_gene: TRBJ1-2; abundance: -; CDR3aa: CASSVVLRGRPTGGYTF; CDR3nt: TGTGCCAGCAGCGTAGTCCTTAGAGGCAGGCCCACAGGTGGCTACACCTTC
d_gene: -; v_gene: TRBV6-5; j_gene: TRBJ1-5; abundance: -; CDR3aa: CASRGGGGNQPQHF; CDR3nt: TGTGCCAGCAGAGGTGGGGGGGGCAATCAGCCCCAGCATTTT
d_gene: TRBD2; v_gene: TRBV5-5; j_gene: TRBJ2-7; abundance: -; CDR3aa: CASSNFLAGGTYEQYF; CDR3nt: TGTGCCAGCAGCAACTTCTTAGCGGGAGGGACCTACGAGCAGTACTTC
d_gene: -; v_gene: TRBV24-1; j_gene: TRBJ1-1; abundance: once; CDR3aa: CATSAPGQNTEAFF; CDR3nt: TGTGCCACCAGTGCTCCGGGTCAGAACACTGAAGCTTTCTTT
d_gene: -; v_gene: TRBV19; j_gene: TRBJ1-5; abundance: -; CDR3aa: CASTSTGSNQPQHF; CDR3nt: TGTGCCAGTACCTCGACAGGTAGCAATCAGCCCCAGCATTTT
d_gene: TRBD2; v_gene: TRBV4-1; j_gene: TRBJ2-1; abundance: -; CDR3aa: CASSQIGTRAYNEQFF; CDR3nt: TGCGCCAGCAGCCAGATAGGGACTAGGGCGTACAATGAGCAGTTCTTC
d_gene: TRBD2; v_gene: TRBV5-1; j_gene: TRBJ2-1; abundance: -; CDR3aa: CASSLAGLAGPGRSYNEQFF; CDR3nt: TGCGCCAGCAGCTTGGCGGGACTAGCGGGACCTGGGCGGTCCTACAATGAGCAGTTCTTC
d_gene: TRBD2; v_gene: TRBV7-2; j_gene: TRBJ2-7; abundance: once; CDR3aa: CASSSGTSGIWYF; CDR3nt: TGTGCCAGCAGCTCAGGGACTAGCGGGATCTGGTACTTC
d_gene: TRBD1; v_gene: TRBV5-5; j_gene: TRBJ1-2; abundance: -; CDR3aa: CASSLDPGQGAGYTF; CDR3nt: TGTGCCAGCAGCTTGGACCCGGGACAGGGGGCTGGCTACACCTTC
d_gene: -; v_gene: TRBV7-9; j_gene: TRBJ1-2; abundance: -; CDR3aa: CASSLGWGDYGYTF; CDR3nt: TGTGCCAGCAGCTTAGGATGGGGCGACTATGGCTACACCTTC
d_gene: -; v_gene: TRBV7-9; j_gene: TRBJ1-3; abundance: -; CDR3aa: CASSTRTGISGNTIYF; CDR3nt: TGTGCCAGCAGCACCCGAACAGGGATTAGTGGAAACACCATATATTTT
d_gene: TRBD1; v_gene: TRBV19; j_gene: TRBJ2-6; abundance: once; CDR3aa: CASKETGGGSGANVLTF; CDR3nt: TGTGCCAGCAAGGAGACAGGGGGCGGGTCTGGGGCCAACGTCCTGACTTTC
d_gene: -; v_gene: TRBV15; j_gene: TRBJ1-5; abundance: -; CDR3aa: CATSRDSGHQPQHF; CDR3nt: TGTGCCACCAGCAGAGATTCAGGGCATCAGCCCCAGCATTTT
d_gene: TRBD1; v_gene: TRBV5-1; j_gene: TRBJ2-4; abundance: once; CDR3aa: CASSSPGQMGENIQYF; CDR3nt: TGCGCCAGCAGCTCCCCGGGACAGATGGGGGAAAACATTCAGTACTTC
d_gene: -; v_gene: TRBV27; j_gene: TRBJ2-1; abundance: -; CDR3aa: CASSFFMSPSSYNEQFF; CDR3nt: TGTGCCAGCAGTTTCTTTATGTCTCCGAGCTCCTACAATGAGCAGTTCTTC
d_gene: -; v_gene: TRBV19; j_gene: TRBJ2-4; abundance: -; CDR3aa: CASTPGTVQNIQYF; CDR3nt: TGTGCCAGTACCCCAGGGACTGTTCAGAACATTCAGTACTTC
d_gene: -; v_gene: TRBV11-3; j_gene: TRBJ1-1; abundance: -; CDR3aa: CASSLDRSGGPAFF; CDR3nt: TGTGCCAGCAGCTTAGATAGAAGCGGGGGCCCGGCTTTCTTT
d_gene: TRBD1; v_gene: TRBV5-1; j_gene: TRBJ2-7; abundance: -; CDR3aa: CASSGTGGVYEQYF; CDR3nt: TGCGCCAGCAGCGGAACAGGGGGCGTCTACGAGCAGTACTTC
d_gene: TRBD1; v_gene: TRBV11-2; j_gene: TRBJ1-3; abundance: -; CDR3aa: CASRPLTGRSGNTIYF; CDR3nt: TGTGCCAGCAGGCCCCTGACAGGGCGCTCTGGAAACACCATATATTTT
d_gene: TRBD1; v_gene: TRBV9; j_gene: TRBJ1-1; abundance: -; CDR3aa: CASSRQGSEAFF; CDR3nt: TGTGCCAGCAGCCGACAGGGGAGTGAAGCTTTCTTT
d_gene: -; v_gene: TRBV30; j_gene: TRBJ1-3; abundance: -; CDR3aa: CAWRWPPGNTIYF; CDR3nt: TGTGCCTGGAGGTGGCCCCCTGGAAACACCATATATTTT
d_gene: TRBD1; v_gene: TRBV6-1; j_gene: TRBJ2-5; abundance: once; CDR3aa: CASREDRGQETQYF; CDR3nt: TGTGCCAGCAGGGAAGACAGGGGGCAAGAGACCCAGTACTTC
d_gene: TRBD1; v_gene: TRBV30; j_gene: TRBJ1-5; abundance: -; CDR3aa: CAWNTGVQPQHF; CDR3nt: TGTGCCTGGAATACAGGGGTTCAGCCCCAGCATTTT
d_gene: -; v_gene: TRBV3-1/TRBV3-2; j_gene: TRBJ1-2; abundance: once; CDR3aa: CASSQDSGRIGYTF; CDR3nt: TGTGCCAGCAGCCAAGATTCAGGTCGTATAGGCTACACCTTC
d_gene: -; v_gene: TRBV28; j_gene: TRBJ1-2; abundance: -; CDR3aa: CASSLGPEIYGYTF; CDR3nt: TGTGCCAGCAGTTTAGGTCCGGAGATCTATGGCTACACCTTC
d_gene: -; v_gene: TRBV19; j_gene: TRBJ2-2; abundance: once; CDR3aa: CASSTSPGITGELFF; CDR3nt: TGTGCCAGTAGTACATCCCCAGGGATCACCGGGGAGCTGTTTTTT
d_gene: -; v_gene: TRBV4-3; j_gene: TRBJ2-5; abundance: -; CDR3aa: CASSLEGRPETQYF; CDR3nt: TGCGCCAGCAGCCTAGAAGGCAGGCCGGAGACCCAGTACTTC